Each of the 20 T cell receptor beta chains below was sequenced from the same sample in a study of T cells in tuberculosis. Time point here: new active TB diagnosis, blood taken before or within 7 days of starting treatment. Only in-frame clones appear in the TCRdb table, and some are missing; sequencing was by immunoSEQ multiplex PCR. The repertoire has 35,000 to 45,000 clones, approximately 94% of them found once; the top ten carry about 4.1%. Source: PBMCs, taken at tuberculosis diagnosis. The receptors stem from an adult with tuberculosis.

The chain joins TRBV7-2 to TRBJ2-6; a weak D match, TRBD2 (5 bases). The V end was cut by 5 bases, the J end by 2 bases, with 16 bases between. Germline CDR1 is SGHTA and CDR2 is FQGNSA. The CDR3 has 17 residues. DNA of the CDR3: TGTGCCAGCAGCCCAAGGAGAGAGGGCACTGGGGCCAACGTCCTGACTTTC. Protein product: CASSPRREGTGANVLTF.

This sequence joins TRBV4-3 and TRBJ2-1, with 8 bases matching TRBD1. The germline V gene encodes CDR1 LGHNA and CDR2 YSLEER. The length of the CDR3 is 16 residues. Trimming removed 4 bases from V and 7 bases from J; junction bases left unmatched: 12. In DNA, the CDR3 is TGCGCCAGCAGCCTCAACAGGGGGAGCAGTAGGAATGAGCAGTTCTTC. Its protein product is CASSLNRGSSRNEQFF.

The V call is TRBV27, the J call TRBJ2-7; D ambiguous. CDR1 and CDR2 from the germline V gene are MNHEY and SMNVEV (reference sequence). Trimming removed 8 bases from V and 3 bases from J, with 11 bases in between. The CDR3 covers 12 residues. Here the CDR3 reads CASGLMSYEQYF. The CDR3 coding sequence is TGTGCCAGCGGTCTTATGAGCTACGAGCAGTACTTC.

The CDR3 reads CASSPGTSGGGGEQFF. The CDR3 DNA is TGTGCCAGCAGCCCAGGGACTAGCGGGGGGGGCGGTGAGCAGTTCTTC. The V call is TRBV7-8, the J call TRBJ2-1, with 16 nucleotides matching TRBD2. This CDR3 spans 16 amino acids. CDR1 and CDR2 (germline): SGHVS, FQNEAQ. V was pared by 5 bases and J by 9 bases, with 7 bases of the junction left unmatched.

The chain has TRBV7-2 and TRBJ1-2; unclear D gene. The V gene lost 3 bases and the J gene lost 7 bases, with 12 bases spanning the gap. This CDR3 has 13 residues. Germline assignment: CDR1 SGHTA and CDR2 FQGNSA. As DNA, the CDR3 is TGTGCCAGCAGCTTGCCCCCTGCGGGTGGCTACACCTTC. Translating gives CASSLPPAGGYTF.

The genes are TRBV15 and TRBJ1-3; D is uncertain. Trimming pared 1 base from V and 0 bases from J, leaving 10 bases between. This CDR3 comprises 16 residues. The germline V gene encodes CDR1 LNHNV and CDR2 YYDKDF (reference sequence). CDR3 coding DNA: TGTGCCACCAGCAGAGTCAGTTTGGCCTCTGGAAACACCATATATTTT. This gives the protein CATSRVSLASGNTIYF.

The chain carries TRBV2 and TRBJ1-1, with no clear D. CDR1 and CDR2 (germline): SNHLY, FYNNEI. V was trimmed by 5 bases and J by 3 bases, leaving 4 bases between them. This CDR3 is 11 amino acids long. The CDR3 DNA reads as TGTGCCAGCAGTATAGACACTGAAGCTTTCTTT. This translates into CASSIDTEAFF.

This clone was observed once. The genes are TRBV30 and TRBJ2-5, with 15 bases lining up with TRBD2. The CDR3 length is 15 residues. The germline CDR1 and CDR2 sequences are GTSNPN and SVGIG (reference sequence). V lost 7 bases and J lost 5; bases outside the gene matches: 8. The CDR3 here is CASGLAGGRTETQYF. The CDR3 DNA reads TGTGCCTCTGGACTAGCGGGGGGGAGAACTGAGACCCAGTACTTC.

The rearrangement joins TRBV19 to TRBJ2-2, with a possible D match to TRBD1 (6 bases). The CDR3 covers 15 residues. In germline, CDR1 is LNHDA, CDR2 SQIVND (reference sequence). The V gene lost 5 bases and the J gene lost 0 bases, with 10 bases spanning the gap. The CDR3 is CASSPRQANTGELFF. For the CDR3, the DNA is TGTGCCAGTAGTCCCCGACAGGCGAACACCGGGGAGCTGTTTTTT.

The chain employs TRBV7-6 and TRBJ1-6; tentative D call: TRBD1 (6 bases). Germline assignment: CDR1 SGHVS and CDR2 FNYEAQ. Trimming removed 1 base at V and 6 bases at J, with 7 bases between. This CDR3 is 14 amino acids long. The CDR3 DNA is TGTGCCAGCAGCTTAGAACAGGGTAATTCACCCCTCCACTTT. This gives the protein CASSLEQGNSPLHF.

The chain carries TRBV2 and TRBJ1-1, with 8 positions matching TRBD1. With V trimmed by 6 bases and J by 3 bases, 9 bases remained unmatched. Per germline, CDR1 SNHLY and CDR2 FYNNEI. The CDR3 length is 15 residues. CDR3 nucleotides: TGTGCCAGCAGGTGGGAGGACAGGGCGGACACTGAAGCTTTCTTT. Amino acids: CASRWEDRADTEAFF.

The chain uses TRBV2 and TRBJ1-5, with a tentative D call TRBD1 (6 bases). Per the germline V gene, CDR1 is SNHLY and CDR2 is FYNNEI. Trimming took off 6 bases at V and 5 bases at J, with 11 bases between the two ends. The CDR3 loop spans 13 amino acids. This CDR3 is CASRGQSYQPQHF. For the CDR3, the DNA is TGTGCCAGCAGAGGACAGTCCTATCAGCCCCAGCATTTT. Variable domain in full (rest from reference TRBV2 and TRBJ1-5): EPEVTQTPSHQVTQMGQEVILRCVPISNHLYFYWYRQILGQKVEFLVSFYNNEISEKSEIFDDQFSVERPDGSNFTLKIRSTKLEDSAMYFCASRGQSYQPQHFGDGTRLSIL.

The chain joins TRBV28 to TRBJ1-2; 7 bases match TRBD1. V lost 6 bases and J lost 5; bases outside the gene matches: 27. This CDR3 has 20 residues. The germline V gene encodes CDR1 MDHEN and CDR2 SYDVKM. The DNA of the CDR3 is TGTGCCAGCAGCCGACAAAAGACCAGGGGGGCCAGGTCCTCGCGATATGGCTACACCTTC. Its protein product is CASSRQKTRGARSSRYGYTF.

In its sample, this clone was seen once. V and J are TRBV7-9 and TRBJ1-2; D not resolved. The germline V gene has CDR1 SEHNR and CDR2 FQNEAQ (reference sequence). This CDR3 contains 15 residues. Trimming pared 1 base from V and 2 bases from J, leaving 11 bases between. The CDR3 loop is CASSLEEGSNYGYTF. CDR3 bases: TGTGCCAGCAGCTTAGAAGAGGGTTCCAACTATGGCTACACCTTC.

This clone has just one count. The gene calls are TRBV2 and TRBJ1-1, with 9 bases fitting TRBD1. Germline V gene data show CDR1 as SNHLY and CDR2 as FYNNEI. CDR3 length: 14 residues. V was clipped by 5 bases and J by 5 bases; unmatched bases: 6. The CDR3: CASSLTGGRTEAFF. For the CDR3, the DNA is TGTGCCAGCAGTTTGACAGGGGGAAGGACTGAAGCTTTCTTT.

This sequence joins TRBV9 and TRBJ1-1; 7 bases map to TRBD1. This CDR3 is built from 14 residues. The germline V gene has CDR1 SGDLS and CDR2 YYNGEE. J was trimmed by 1 base and V by 4 bases; bases with no gene match: 4. The CDR3 DNA is TGTGCCAGCAGCCCCAGGACAGGGAACACTGAAGCTTTCTTT. Its translation is CASSPRTGNTEAFF. Based on the CDR3 plus reference TRBV9 and TRBJ1-1, the full variable domain is DSGVTQTPKHLITATGQRVTLRCSPRSGDLSVYWYQQSLDQGLQFLIQYYNGEERAKGNILERFSAQQFPDLHSELNLSSLELGDSALYFCASSPRTGNTEAFFGQGTRLTVV.

V gene TRBV7-9 combines with J gene TRBJ1-2; no clear D gene. In germline, CDR1 is SEHNR, CDR2 FQNEAQ (reference sequence). The CDR3 sequence is 13 residues long. Trimming removed 5 bases from V and 5 bases from J, with 12 bases in between. The CDR3 is CASSPEERYGYTF. The CDR3 DNA sequence: TGTGCCAGCAGCCCCGAGGAAAGGTATGGCTACACCTTC. The whole variable domain, filled in from reference TRBV7-9 and TRBJ1-2, reads DTGVSQNPRHKITKRGQNVTFRCDPISEHNRLYWYRQTLGQGPEFLTYFQNEAQLEKSRLLSDRFSAERPKGSFSTLEIQRTEQGDSAMYLCASSPEERYGYTFGSGTRLTVV.

The rearrangement links TRBV9 to TRBJ1-1; D is unresolved. V lost 0 bases and J 4 bases, leaving 13 bases between the germline ends. The CDR3 is made up of 15 amino acids. CDR1 is SGDLS and CDR2 is YYNGEE in the germline V gene. CDR3 nucleotide sequence: TGTGCCAGCAGCGTAGTGCCGGGGTTGGGCACTGAAGCTTTCTTT. This translates into CASSVVPGLGTEAFF. Filled out from reference TRBV9 and TRBJ1-1, the complete variable domain reads DSGVTQTPKHLITATGQRVTLRCSPRSGDLSVYWYQQSLDQGLQFLIQYYNGEERAKGNILERFSAQQFPDLHSELNLSSLELGDSALYFCASSVVPGLGTEAFFGQGTRLTVV.

The chain has TRBV5-1 and TRBJ2-1, with TRBD2 identical over 8 bases. The CDR3 is made up of 17 amino acids. After removal of 1 base from V and 5 bases from J, the junction contained 11 bases not matched to a gene. The germline V gene has CDR1 SGHRS and CDR2 YFSETQ. The CDR3 reads CASSLRGGGRRDNEQFF. CDR3 coding DNA: TGCGCCAGCAGCTTGCGGGGCGGGGGGCGAAGAGACAATGAGCAGTTCTTC. The complete variable domain, with remaining parts taken from reference TRBV5-1 and TRBJ2-1, reads KAGVTQTPRYLIKTRGQQVTLSCSPISGHRSVSWYQQTPGQGLQFLFEYFSETQRNKGNFPGRFSGRQFSNSRSEMNVSTLELGDSALYLCASSLRGGGRRDNEQFFGPGTRLTVL.

This sequence joins TRBV10-3 and TRBJ2-3; maybe TRBD2 (7 bases). V lost 0 bases and J 4 bases, leaving 11 bases between the germline ends. CDR1 ENHRY and CDR2 SYGVKD come from the germline V gene. This CDR3 region has 15 residues. The CDR3 DNA sequence: TGTGCCATCAGTGAGTCACTGGGGGGGCCAGATACGCAGTATTTT. Amino acids: CAISESLGGPDTQYF.